These 20 T cell receptor beta chains were sequenced from one sample in a study of blood T cells in healthy people across ages. A sample-barcoded 5' primer and a J-beta primer mix were used in a second PCR of about 6 to 11 cycles. Using its own MiXCR run on the 5' RACE reads, TCRdb lists one record per CDR3 protein. The sample lists about 1.4 million distinct CDR3 sequences, around 55% occurring once. The sample taken for sequencing was blood. These receptors all stem from a man between 18 and 29 years old in good health.

J is TRBJ2-1 and V is TRBV4-3; D may be TRBD2 (6 bases). The CDR3 is 17 residues long. Germline CDR1 reads LGHNA; CDR2 reads YSLEER. Trimming cost V 1 base and J 4 bases, with 17 bases left between them. DNA for the CDR3: TGCGCCAGCAGCCAAGTTTATTCATCGGCGGGGTACAATGAGCAGTTCTTC. The encoded protein is CASSQVYSSAGYNEQFF.

This chain connects TRBV6-1 to TRBJ1-2; D not certain. The CDR3 loop spans 15 amino acids. Trimming removed 3 bases from V and 2 bases from J, with 13 bases in between. Germline V gene sequence: CDR1 MNHNS, CDR2 SASEGT. The CDR3 region is CASSESGLQNYGYTF. In DNA, the CDR3 is TGTGCCAGCAGTGAGTCAGGACTACAAAACTATGGCTACACCTTC.

The chain combines TRBV29-1 with TRBJ1-4, with D possibly matching TRBD1 (5 bases). Trimming shortened V by 6 bases and J by 7 bases, and 18 bases separated the two germline ends. Per the germline V gene, CDR1 is SQVTM and CDR2 is ANQGSEA. The CDR3 spans 14 residues. CDR3 loop: CSVDTGVGAEKLFF. For the CDR3, the DNA is TGCAGCGTAGATACAGGTGTTGGAGCTGAAAAACTGTTTTTT. Complete variable domain (other parts from reference TRBV29-1 and TRBJ1-4): SAVISQKPSRDICQRGTSLTIQCQVDSQVTMMFWYRQQPGQSLTLIATANQGSEATYESGFVIDKFPISRPNLTFSTLTVSNMSPEDSSIYLCSVDTGVGAEKLFFGSGTQLSVL.

This clonotype was seen only once. The chain is built from TRBV12-3 or TRBV12-4 and TRBJ2-1; 10 bases fit TRBD2. V gave up 2 bases and J gave up 7 bases; unmatched junction bases: 11. This CDR3 is 17 amino acids long. CDR3 sequence: CASSLIGAGGAGNEQFF. The CDR3 DNA follows: TGTGCCAGCAGTTTAATCGGAGCGGGAGGGGCCGGAAATGAGCAGTTCTTC.

Only a few counts were recorded for this clonotype. The J gene is TRBJ2-1, the V gene TRBV7-9; TRBD2 matches 9 bases. Unmatched junction bases numbered 8, after V lost 0 bases and J lost 8 bases. Germline V gene sequence: CDR1 SEHNR, CDR2 FQNEAQ (reference sequence). This CDR3 comprises 16 residues. CDR3 region: CASSLAVAGVNDEQFF. The CDR3 DNA is TGTGCCAGCAGCTTAGCGGTAGCGGGAGTAAATGATGAGCAGTTCTTC.

This sequence joins TRBV25-1 and TRBJ2-3; 7 nucleotides align to TRBD1. The germline gives CDR1 MGHDK, CDR2 SYGVNS. The CDR3 spans 15 residues. With V trimmed by 6 bases and J by 5 bases, 11 bases remained unmatched. CDR3: CASRPAGTVKDTQYF. The DNA for the CDR3 is TGTGCCAGCAGGCCCGCCGGGACAGTGAAAGATACGCAGTATTTT.

Only a few counts were recorded for this clonotype. The V and J genes are TRBV6-6 and TRBJ2-3; no clear D gene. The germline V and J ends were trimmed by 7 bases and 4 bases, with 15 bases remaining between them. The CDR3 runs to 14 residues. CDR1 is MNHNY, CDR2 SVGAGI, per germline (reference sequence). CDR3 amino acids: CASTLKPPADTQYF. CDR3 DNA sequence: TGTGCCAGCACCCTCAAGCCGCCGGCAGATACGCAGTATTTT.

This sequence joins TRBV29-1 and TRBJ2-3, with 8 nucleotides matching TRBD1. The CDR3 is 14 residues long. Unmatched junction bases numbered 11, after V lost 4 bases and J lost 8 bases. Germline loops: CDR1 SQVTM, CDR2 ANQGSEA. CDR3 protein: CSVGRAGGKVTQYF. Written as DNA, the CDR3 is TGCAGCGTTGGTCGGGCAGGGGGCAAAGTTACGCAGTATTTT.

This clonotype was seen repeatedly, ten times or more. The CDR3 here is CASSSTGGNYGYTF. The CDR3 DNA reads as TGCGCCAGCAGCTCGACAGGGGGGAACTATGGCTACACCTTC. The chain links TRBV5-1 to TRBJ1-2, with 9 bases that match TRBD1. The CDR3 consists of 14 residues. Germline CDR1 and CDR2: SGHRS and YFSETQ. The V segment lost 3 bases and the J segment 2 bases; nucleotides outside the gene matches: 2.

The chain uses TRBV27 and TRBJ1-1; the match to TRBD1 covers 9 bases. The CDR3 contains 13 residues. The V segment lost 5 bases and the J segment 7 bases; nucleotides outside the gene matches: 5. Germline CDR1 and CDR2: MNHEY and SMNVEV (reference sequence). The CDR3: CASSPWTGVEAFF. The CDR3 coding sequence is TGTGCCAGCAGTCCTTGGACAGGGGTTGAAGCTTTCTTT.

This clonotype was recorded a few times. J is TRBJ1-5 and V is TRBV6-2 or TRBV6-3; D remains ambiguous. CDR1 is MNHEY, CDR2 SVGEGT, per germline. The V gene lost 5 bases and the J gene lost 3 bases, with 8 bases spanning the gap. The CDR3 spans 13 residues. The CDR3 DNA is TGTGCCAGCAGTGGCGGCCACAATCAGCCCCAGCATTTT. As protein: CASSGGHNQPQHF.

The genes are TRBV14 and TRBJ2-4; D gene unclear. Trimming cost V 4 bases and J 8 bases, with 18 bases left between them. This CDR3 has 15 amino acids. CDR1 SGHDN and CDR2 FVKESK come from the germline V gene. The CDR3 nucleotides read TGTGCCAGCAGCCCCCTAGAGGATCGCCGGGACATTCAGTACTTC. Encoded protein: CASSPLEDRRDIQYF.

This sequence joins TRBV6-6 and TRBJ2-1, with D tentatively TRBD1 (5 bases). The germline V gene encodes CDR1 MNHNY and CDR2 SVGAGI (reference sequence). Trimming removed 10 bases from V and 3 bases from J, with 13 bases in between. This CDR3 region has 13 residues. CDR3 residues: CAIRARDYNEQFF. The CDR3 nucleotides read TGTGCCATCAGGGCCCGCGACTACAATGAGCAGTTCTTC.

The chain combines TRBV5-1 with TRBJ2-1; TRBD2 might be the D (6 bases). CDR1 is SGHRS and CDR2 is YFSETQ in the germline V gene. CDR3 size: 16 residues. Trimming removed 3 bases at V and 7 bases at J, with 20 bases between. The CDR3 DNA reads as TGCGCCAGCAGCTCCAATCCGGGACTCCTCGGGAATGAGCAGTTCTTC. It encodes CASSSNPGLLGNEQFF.

This clonotype appeared a single time. This chain joins TRBV28 and TRBJ1-1; TRBD1 matches at 7 bases. CDR3 size: 14 residues. The germline CDR1 and CDR2 sequences are MDHEN and SYDVKM. V lost 6 bases to trimming and J lost 2 bases; unmatched junction nucleotides: 6. In nucleotides, the CDR3 is TGTGCCAGCAGAGAGACAGGGAGCAACACTGAAGCTTTCTTT. The encoded protein is CASRETGSNTEAFF.

The V and J genes are TRBV20-1 and TRBJ2-7, with 7 bases that match TRBD1. V gave up 5 bases and J gave up 4 bases; unmatched junction bases: 11. In germline, CDR1 is DFQATT, CDR2 SNEGSKA (reference sequence). CDR3 length equals 14 residues. The CDR3 nucleotides are TGCAGTGCTGTCCCCACAGGGGTTTCGTACGAGCAGTACTTC. Protein: CSAVPTGVSYEQYF.

V gene TRBV6-1 combines with J gene TRBJ2-3; D is unclear. V lost 7 bases and J 2 bases, leaving 10 bases between the germline ends. The length of the CDR3 is 13 residues. CDR1 and CDR2 from the germline V gene are MNHNS and SASEGT. CDR3 loop: CASTRSITDTQYF. The DNA of the CDR3 is TGTGCCAGCACTCGAAGTATCACAGATACGCAGTATTTT.

This clonotype has a count of ten or more. V usage is TRBV29-1 and J usage is TRBJ1-1; 7 nucleotides align to TRBD1. J was trimmed by 5 bases and V by 7 bases; bases with no gene match: 10. This CDR3 contains 13 residues. Germline V lookup: CDR1 SQVTM, CDR2 ANQGSEA. The CDR3 DNA reads TGCAGCGCTGACAGGGTCTCCGATACTGAAGCTTTCTTT. This gives the protein CSADRVSDTEAFF. Complete variable domain (other parts from reference TRBV29-1 and TRBJ1-1): SAVISQKPSRDICQRGTSLTIQCQVDSQVTMMFWYRQQPGQSLTLIATANQGSEATYESGFVIDKFPISRPNLTFSTLTVSNMSPEDSSIYLCSADRVSDTEAFFGQGTRLTVV.

The chain employs TRBV20-1 and TRBJ2-1; D perhaps matches TRBD1 (6 bases). V gave up 2 bases and J gave up 0 bases, with 11 bases separating them. The CDR3 loop spans 15 amino acids. Germline-derived CDR1 and CDR2 are DFQATT and SNEGSKA (reference sequence). CDR3 in DNA: TGCAGTGCTAGACCGAGGGGGTACTCCTACAATGAGCAGTTCTTC. Translated, it gives CSARPRGYSYNEQFF.

The gene calls are TRBV27 and TRBJ1-2, with D maybe TRBD1 (5 bases). From germline, CDR1 is MNHEY and CDR2 SMNVEV (reference sequence). This CDR3 has 15 amino acids. Trimming left V 3 bases short and J 5 bases short, with 16 bases between. CDR3 nucleotide sequence: TGTGCCAGCAGTTTTGAGGGGAGGGGCATGTATGGCTACACCTTC. Amino acids: CASSFEGRGMYGYTF.